This T cell receptor beta chain emerged from a study of blood T cell repertoires in COVID-19. Data came from immunoSEQ multiplex PCR; TCRdb stores just in-frame clones and leaves some out. Of 150,000 to 200,000 clones listed, around 83% are singletons. V gave up 8 bases and J gave up 3 bases; unmatched junction bases: 4. There are 14 residues in the CDR3. CDR1 and CDR2 from the germline V gene are MDHEN and SYDVKM. Two negative PCRs, clearance, or symptom resolution had been documented for recovered Cohort 3 donors. The sequenced sample was PBMCs or T cells enriched from blood (not recorded which). The origin of this receptor is a man aged 45-65 years who had recovered from COVID-19. The chain has TRBV28 and TRBJ1-5; TRBD1 agrees at 10 bases. The CDR3 loop is CASAGTGDNQPQHF. CDR3 sequence (DNA): TGTGCCAGCGCCGGGACAGGGGACAATCAGCCCCAGCATTTT.